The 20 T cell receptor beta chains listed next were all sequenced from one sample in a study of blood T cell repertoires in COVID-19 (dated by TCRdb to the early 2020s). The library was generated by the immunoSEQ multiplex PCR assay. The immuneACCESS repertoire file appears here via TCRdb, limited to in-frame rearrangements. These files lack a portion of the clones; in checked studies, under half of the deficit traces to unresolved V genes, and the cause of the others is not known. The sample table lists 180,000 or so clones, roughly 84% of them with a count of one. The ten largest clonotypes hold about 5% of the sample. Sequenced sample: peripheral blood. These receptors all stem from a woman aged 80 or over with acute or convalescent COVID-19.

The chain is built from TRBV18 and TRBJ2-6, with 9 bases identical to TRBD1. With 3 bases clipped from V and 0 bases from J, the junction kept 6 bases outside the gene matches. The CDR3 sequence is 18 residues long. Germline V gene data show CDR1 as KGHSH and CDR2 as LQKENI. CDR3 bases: TGTGCCAGCTCACCCATTTGGGACAGGGACTCTGGGGCCAACGTCCTGACTTTC. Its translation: CASSPIWDRDSGANVLTF.

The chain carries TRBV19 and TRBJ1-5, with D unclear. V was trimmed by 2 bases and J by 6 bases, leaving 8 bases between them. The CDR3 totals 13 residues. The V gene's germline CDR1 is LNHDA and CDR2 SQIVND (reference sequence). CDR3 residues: CASSILVAQPQHF. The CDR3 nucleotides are TGTGCCAGTAGTATACTAGTGGCTCAGCCCCAGCATTTT.

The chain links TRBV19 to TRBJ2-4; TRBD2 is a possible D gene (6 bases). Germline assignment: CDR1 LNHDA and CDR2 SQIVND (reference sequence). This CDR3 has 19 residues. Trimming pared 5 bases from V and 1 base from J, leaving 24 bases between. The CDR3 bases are TGTGCCAGTAGTCCTGGCGGGACCCGGGACGGCGGGGCCAAAAACATTCAGTACTTC. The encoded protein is CASSPGGTRDGGAKNIQYF.

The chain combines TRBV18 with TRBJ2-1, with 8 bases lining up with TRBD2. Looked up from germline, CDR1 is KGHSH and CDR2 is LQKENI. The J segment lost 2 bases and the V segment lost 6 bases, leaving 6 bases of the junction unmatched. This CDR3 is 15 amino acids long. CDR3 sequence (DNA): TGTGCCAGCTCCTTCGGGACTAGAGCCTACAATGAGCAGTTCTTC. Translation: CASSFGTRAYNEQFF.

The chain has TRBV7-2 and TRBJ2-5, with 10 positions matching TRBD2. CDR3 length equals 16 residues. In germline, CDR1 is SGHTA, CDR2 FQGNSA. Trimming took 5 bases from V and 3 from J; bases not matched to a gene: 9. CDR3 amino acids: CASSQGYLAGEETQYF. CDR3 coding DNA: TGTGCCAGCAGCCAAGGTTATCTAGCGGGAGAAGAGACCCAGTACTTC.

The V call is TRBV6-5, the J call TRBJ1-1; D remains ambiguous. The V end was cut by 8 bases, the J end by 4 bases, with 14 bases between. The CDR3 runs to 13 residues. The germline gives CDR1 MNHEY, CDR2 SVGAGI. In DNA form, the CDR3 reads TGTGCCAGCTCCCTAACGGCAGGCACTGAAGCTTTCTTT. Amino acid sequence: CASSLTAGTEAFF.

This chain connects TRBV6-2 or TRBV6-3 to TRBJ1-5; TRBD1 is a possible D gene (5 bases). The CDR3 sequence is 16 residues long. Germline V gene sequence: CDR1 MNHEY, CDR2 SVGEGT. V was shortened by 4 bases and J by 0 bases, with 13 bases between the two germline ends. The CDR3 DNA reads TGTGCCAGCAGTTTCCAGCAGGGTGTTAGCAATCAGCCCCAGCATTTT. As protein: CASSFQQGVSNQPQHF.

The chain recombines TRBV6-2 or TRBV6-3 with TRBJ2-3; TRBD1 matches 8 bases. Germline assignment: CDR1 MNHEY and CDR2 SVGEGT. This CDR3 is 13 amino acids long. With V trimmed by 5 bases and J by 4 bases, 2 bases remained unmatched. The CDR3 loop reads CASSRQGPDTQYF. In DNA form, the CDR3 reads TGTGCCAGCAGTAGACAGGGGCCAGATACGCAGTATTTT.

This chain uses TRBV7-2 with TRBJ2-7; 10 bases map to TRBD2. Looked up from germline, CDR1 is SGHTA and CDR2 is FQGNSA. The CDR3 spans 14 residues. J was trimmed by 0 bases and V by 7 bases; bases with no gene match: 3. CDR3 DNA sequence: TGTGCCAGCACCCTAGCGGGGGCCTCCTACGAGCAGTACTTC. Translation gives CASTLAGASYEQYF. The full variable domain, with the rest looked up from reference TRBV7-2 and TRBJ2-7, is GAGVSQSPSNKVTEKGKDVELRCDPISGHTALYWYRQSLGQGLEFLIYFQGNSAPDKSGLPSDRFSAERTGGSVSTLTIQRTQQEDSAVYLCASTLAGASYEQYFGPGTRLTVT.

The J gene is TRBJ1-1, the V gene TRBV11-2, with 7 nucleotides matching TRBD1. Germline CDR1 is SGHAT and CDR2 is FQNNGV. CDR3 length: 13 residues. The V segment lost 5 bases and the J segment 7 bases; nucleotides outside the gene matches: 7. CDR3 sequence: CASSPGQSLEAFF. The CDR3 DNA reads TGTGCCAGCAGCCCGGGACAGTCTCTTGAAGCTTTCTTT. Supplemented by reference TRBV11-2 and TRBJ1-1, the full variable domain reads EAGVAQSPRYKIIEKRQSVAFWCNPISGHATLYWYQQILGQGPKLLIQFQNNGVVDDSQLPKDRFSAERLKGVDSTLKIQPAKLEDSAVYLCASSPGQSLEAFFGQGTRLTVV.

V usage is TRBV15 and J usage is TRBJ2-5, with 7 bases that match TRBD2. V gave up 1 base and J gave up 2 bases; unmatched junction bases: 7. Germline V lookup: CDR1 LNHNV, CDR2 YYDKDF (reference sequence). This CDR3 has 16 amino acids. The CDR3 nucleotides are TGTGCCACCAGCAGAGGTCAGGGAGGGAGGCAAGAGACCCAGTACTTC. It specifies CATSRGQGGRQETQYF.

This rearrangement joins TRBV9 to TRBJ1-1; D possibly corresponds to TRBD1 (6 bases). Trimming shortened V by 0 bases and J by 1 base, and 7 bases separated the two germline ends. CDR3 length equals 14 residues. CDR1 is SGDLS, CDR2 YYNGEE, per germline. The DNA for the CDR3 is TGTGCCAGCAGCGTAGTGGACAGGAACACTGAAGCTTTCTTT. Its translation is CASSVVDRNTEAFF. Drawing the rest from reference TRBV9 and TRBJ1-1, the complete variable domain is DSGVTQTPKHLITATGQRVTLRCSPRSGDLSVYWYQQSLDQGLQFLIQYYNGEERAKGNILERFSAQQFPDLHSELNLSSLELGDSALYFCASSVVDRNTEAFFGQGTRLTVV.

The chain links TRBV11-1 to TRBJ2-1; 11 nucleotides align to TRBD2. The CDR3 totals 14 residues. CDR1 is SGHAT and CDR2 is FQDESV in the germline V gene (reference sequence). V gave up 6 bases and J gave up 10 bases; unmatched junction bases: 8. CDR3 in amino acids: CASSLARLAGEQFF. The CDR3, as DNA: TGTGCCAGCAGTCTAGCACGACTAGCGGGAGAGCAGTTCTTC.

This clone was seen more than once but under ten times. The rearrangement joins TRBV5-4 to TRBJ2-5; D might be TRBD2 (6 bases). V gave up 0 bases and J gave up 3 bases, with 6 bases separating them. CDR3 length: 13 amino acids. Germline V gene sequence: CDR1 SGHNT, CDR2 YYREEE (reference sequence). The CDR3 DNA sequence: TGTGCCAGCAGCTTGGGGGGGGAAGAGACCCAGTACTTC. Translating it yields CASSLGGEETQYF.

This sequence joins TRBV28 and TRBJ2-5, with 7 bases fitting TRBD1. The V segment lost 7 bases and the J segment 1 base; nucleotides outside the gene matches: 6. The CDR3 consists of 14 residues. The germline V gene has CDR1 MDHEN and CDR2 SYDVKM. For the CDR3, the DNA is TGTGCCAGCACCGCGTCAGGGGGCCAAGAGACCCAGTACTTC. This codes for CASTASGGQETQYF.

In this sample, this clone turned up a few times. The CDR3 spells CASGTGQETQYF. For the CDR3, the DNA is TGTGCCTCTGGGACTGGACAAGAGACCCAGTACTTC. The chain carries TRBV6-5 and TRBJ2-5, with a possible D match to TRBD2 (6 bases). The CDR3 is 12 residues long. Trimming stripped 11 bases from V and 2 bases from J, with 12 bases between. Germline CDR1 is MNHEY and CDR2 is SVGAGI.

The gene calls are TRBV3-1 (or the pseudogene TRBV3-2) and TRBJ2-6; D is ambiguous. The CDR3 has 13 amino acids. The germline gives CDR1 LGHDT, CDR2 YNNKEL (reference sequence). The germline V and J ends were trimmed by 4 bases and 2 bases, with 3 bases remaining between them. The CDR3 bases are TGTGCCAGCAGCCCTACTGGGGCCAACGTCCTGACTTTC. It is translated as CASSPTGANVLTF.

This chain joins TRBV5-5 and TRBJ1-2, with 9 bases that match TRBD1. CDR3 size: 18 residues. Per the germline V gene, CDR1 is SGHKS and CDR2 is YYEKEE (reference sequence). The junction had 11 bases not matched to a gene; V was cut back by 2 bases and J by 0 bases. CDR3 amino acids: CASSLPPGQGYANYGYTF. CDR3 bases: TGTGCCAGCAGCTTACCTCCGGGACAGGGATATGCTAACTATGGCTACACCTTC.

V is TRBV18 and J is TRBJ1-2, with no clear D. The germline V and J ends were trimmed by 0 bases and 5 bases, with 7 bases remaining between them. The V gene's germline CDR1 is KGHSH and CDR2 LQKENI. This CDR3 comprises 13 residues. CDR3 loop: CASSPPSSYGYTF. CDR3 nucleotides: TGTGCCAGCTCACCACCTTCCAGTTATGGCTACACCTTC.

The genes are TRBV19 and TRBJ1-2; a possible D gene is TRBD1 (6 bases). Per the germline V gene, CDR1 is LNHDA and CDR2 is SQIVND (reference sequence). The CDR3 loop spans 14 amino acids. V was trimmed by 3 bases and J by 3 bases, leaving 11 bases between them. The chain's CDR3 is CASSIPQGYYGYTF. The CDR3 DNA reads TGTGCCAGTAGTATTCCCCAGGGGTACTATGGCTACACCTTC.